This T cell receptor (beta chain) was found in a study of blood T cell repertoires in COVID-19 (dated by TCRdb to the early 2020s). Study-level background: The collaborator samples originated in the United States, Italy and Spain and spanned the acute and convalescent phases of COVID-19. The material from the prospective study consisted of cDNA or gDNA derived from T cells, B-cell-depleted T cells, or PBMCs. Deeply sampled blood TCRbeta repertoires from subjects exposed to, actively infected with, or recovered from COVID-19 were included in the dataset. The repertoires were released in a freely available public database meant as a resource for research on the immune response to SARS-CoV-2. Samples came from the ongoing ImmuneRACE study (first 160 participants) plus 1,254 subjects from 6 global collaborators. Nearly every sample came with metadata listing a de-identified subject ID, COVID-19 status, age in years and sex. Where available, HLA class I and class II types were obtained from metadata supplied by the sample provider rather than from assay-based typing. Summary of the overall study and its limitations: The amount of clinical and demographic metadata varied by source and participant and was provided uncurated.

The collaborating institutions used their own protocols to collect whole blood in K2EDTA tubes. For TCRbeta analysis, collaborators shipped samples as frozen whole blood, isolated PBMCs, or DNA extracted from either of those sample types. TCRbeta CDR3 regions were amplified from genomic DNA using the immunoSEQ Assay, a bias-controlled multiplex PCR. The published analysis was carried out like this. The number of nucleated cells in each sample was estimated by amplification of reference gene primers within the assay. Sequence reads were collapsed and filtered to measure the absolute abundance of every unique TCRbeta CDR3 rearrangement. For each sample, productive Simpson clonality was calculated as the square root of Simpson's diversity index over productive rearrangements. TCRdb holds this immuneACCESS table with in-frame rearrangements only. Some clones are missing; in checked studies, unresolved V genes explain under half, and the rest has no known cause. That table furnishes V, J and clone size, whereas the DNA furnished D and trimming. Counted in this sample were some 150,000 clones; approximately 80% of them appeared once. The ten biggest clones cover roughly 7.9% of the sample.

V is clipped by 6 bases and J by 2 bases, and the sequence between their germline boundaries is 10 bases long. The CDR3 runs 13 residues from the cysteine to the phenylalanine. Only the CDR3 DNA stays, 39 bases, in frame from base 1. The germline V gene specifies KGHSH as CDR1 and LQKENI as CDR2. Concerning this clone itself: The antigen this receptor binds is unknown. The record has no base qualities; no much larger clone is one base away.

This clonotype originated in a woman aged 45-59 years in a cohort sampled during active or convalescent COVID-19. Sequenced sample: peripheral blood. The rearrangement joined TRBV18 to TRBJ1-2; TRBD1 is perhaps the D gene, given 6 matching bases. The CDR3 reads CASSRDKNYGYTF. The nucleotide sequence is given as TGTGCCAGCTCCCGGGACAAGAACTATGGCTACACCTTC.